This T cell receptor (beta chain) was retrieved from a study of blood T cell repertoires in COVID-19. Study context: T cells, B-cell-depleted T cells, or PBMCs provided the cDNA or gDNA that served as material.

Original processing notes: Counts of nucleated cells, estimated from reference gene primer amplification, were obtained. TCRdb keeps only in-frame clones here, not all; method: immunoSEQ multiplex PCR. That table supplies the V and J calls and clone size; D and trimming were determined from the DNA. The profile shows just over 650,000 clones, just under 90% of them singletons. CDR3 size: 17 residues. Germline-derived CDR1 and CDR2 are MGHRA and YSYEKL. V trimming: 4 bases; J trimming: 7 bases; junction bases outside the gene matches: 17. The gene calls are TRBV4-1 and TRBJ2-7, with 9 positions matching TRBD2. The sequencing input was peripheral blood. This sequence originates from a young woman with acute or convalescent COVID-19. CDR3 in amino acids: CASSLSSGTSYFGEQYF. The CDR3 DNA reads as TGCGCCAGCAGCCTGTCCTCCGGGACTAGCTACTTTGGTGAGCAGTACTTC.